This T cell receptor (beta chain) came from a study of T cells in lung cancer brain metastases (dated by TCRdb to between 2017 and 2018). For the study in its entirety: Of the 20 or so patients, some 17 had a history of tobacco use, with a median of around 41 pack-years. Of the approximately 20 patients, around 18 received no interval therapy between resection of the primary and resection of the metastasis. The median interval between acquisition of the primary specimen and acquisition of the brain metastasis specimen was about 380 days. In this study, the TCR beta CDR3 repertoires of fully resected primary non-small cell lung cancers were compared with those of paired brain metastases. A cohort of approximately 20 patients was included, from whom roughly 40 specimens were contributed, with one primary lung lesion and one brain metastasis obtained from each patient. Of the patients, 11 were female and 8 or 9 were male, and their median age at first diagnosis was roughly 56 years. The average DNA integrity number was more than 3 in both primary and metastatic specimens, and the two sites did not differ significantly. Broad study findings and their caveats: Brain metastases had significantly fewer unique productive clones than paired primaries (median approximately 1,500 versus 4,500). Most clones were specific to a single lesion, and overlap between paired lesions was limited (mean Morisita index roughly 0.24). It was not possible to control for the effects of preoperative corticosteroids on T cell infiltration in brain metastases. DNA fragmentation in the FFPE samples may have prevented recovery of the complete infiltrating T cell repertoire. A significantly larger repertoire fraction was made up by the ten most abundant clones in brain metastases than in primaries, which was suggestive of clonal expansion.

The CDR3 contains 15 residues, cysteine and phenylalanine counted. CDR3 DNA only is kept here, 45 bases in frame from base 1. A distance of 17 bases separates the germline ends of V and J, which lose 2 bases and 9 bases respectively. Looking up the germline V gene yields CDR1 WSHSY and CDR2 SAAADI. Details on this clone: It lacks a known antigen. Qualities for individual bases were not recorded, and no much larger clone is one base off.

Patients underwent resection for synchronous oligometastatic disease or delayed recurrence of a solitary brain metastasis. To avoid including cancers other than NSCLC, any patient with a history of multiple malignancies was excluded. Tumor areas were macrodissected from 4 or 5 deparaffinized around 9.1 um unstained sections under guidance from marked H&E slides. Every specimen was formalin-fixed and paraffin-embedded (FFPE). The AllPrep DNA/RNA FFPE Kit was used to extract genomic DNA. Each sample received about 2.24 to 5.5 ug of genomic DNA as input, and the DNA input was kept equal within each pair of samples. TCR beta libraries were constructed with the immunoSEQ hsTCRbeta Kit, with multiplexed V and J gene primers used across two PCR steps. Pooled libraries, together with positive and negative controls, were sequenced on an Illumina MiSeq with a 100-cycle paired-end protocol. The published analysis was carried out like this. Raw data were processed by the immunoSEQ vendor into normalized, annotated TCR beta repertoire reports. Richness was counted as unique clones by nucleotide sequence, and total richness was extrapolated with the iChao1 and Efron-Thisted estimators. To characterize and compare the paired lesions, the analysis used Pielou's evenness, Simpson's index, the proportional abundance of the top-ten clones, and the Morisita overlap index. TCRdb mirrors the immuneACCESS table, restricted to in-frame sequences. Some clones are absent from its copies; in checked studies, under half trace to an unresolved V gene, and the reason for the others is unknown. V and J calls and clone size are as listed in that table; D and trimming were resolved from the DNA. This sample gives fewer than 3,000 clones in total; approximately 90% of them show up just once. Approximately 4.4% of the sample is held by the ten biggest clonotypes.

The V and J genes are TRBV10-2 and TRBJ1-5, and TRBD1 may be the D gene, going by 5 matching bases. Specimen: tumor tissue from the primary lung tumor. Reading the label with the study, this specimen's cell subset or site is: primary lung cancer lesion. This receptor was identified in a woman in her forties or fifties with non-small cell lung cancer. The encoded CDR3 is CASSEVGTGSRPQHF. The DNA sequence is as follows: TGCGCCAGCAGTGAGGTGGGGACCGGATCACGGCCCCAGCATTTT.